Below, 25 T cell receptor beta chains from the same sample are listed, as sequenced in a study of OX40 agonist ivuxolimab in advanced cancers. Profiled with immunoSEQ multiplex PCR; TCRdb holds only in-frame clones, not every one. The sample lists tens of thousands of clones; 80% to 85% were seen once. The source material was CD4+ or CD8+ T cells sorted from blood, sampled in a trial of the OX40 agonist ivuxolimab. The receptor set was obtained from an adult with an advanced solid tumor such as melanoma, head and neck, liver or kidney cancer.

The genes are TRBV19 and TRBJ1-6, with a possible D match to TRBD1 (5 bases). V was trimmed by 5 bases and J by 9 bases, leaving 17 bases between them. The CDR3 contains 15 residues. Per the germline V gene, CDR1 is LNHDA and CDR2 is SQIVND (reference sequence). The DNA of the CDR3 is TGTGCCAGTAGTCAGGAGGGCAGGGCCGGTTCACCCCTCCACTTT. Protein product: CASSQEGRAGSPLHF.

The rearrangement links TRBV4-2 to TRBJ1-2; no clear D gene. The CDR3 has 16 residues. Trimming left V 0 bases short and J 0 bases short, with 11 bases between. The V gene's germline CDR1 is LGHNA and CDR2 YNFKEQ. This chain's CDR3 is CASSQDRLGPNYGYTF. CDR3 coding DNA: TGTGCCAGCAGCCAAGATCGGTTGGGCCCTAACTATGGCTACACCTTC.

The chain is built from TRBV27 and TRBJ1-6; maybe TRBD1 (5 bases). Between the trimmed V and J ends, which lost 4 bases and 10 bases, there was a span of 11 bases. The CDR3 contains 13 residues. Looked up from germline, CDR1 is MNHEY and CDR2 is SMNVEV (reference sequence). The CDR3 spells CASSSAGSSPLHF. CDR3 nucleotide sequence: TGTGCCAGCAGTTCTGCAGGGAGCTCACCCCTCCACTTT.

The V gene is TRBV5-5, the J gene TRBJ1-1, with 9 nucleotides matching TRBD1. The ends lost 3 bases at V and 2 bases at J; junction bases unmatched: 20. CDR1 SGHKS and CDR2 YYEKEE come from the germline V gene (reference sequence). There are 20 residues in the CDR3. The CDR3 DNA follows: TGTGCCAGCAGCTCTATGACCCGCACCGGGACAGGGAATAGAAACACTGAAGCTTTCTTT. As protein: CASSSMTRTGTGNRNTEAFF.

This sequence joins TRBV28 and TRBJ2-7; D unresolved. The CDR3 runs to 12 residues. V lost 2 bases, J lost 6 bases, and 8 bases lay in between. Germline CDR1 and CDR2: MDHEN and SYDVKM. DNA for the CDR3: TGTGCCAGCAGTTTACGGTCAGTCGAGCAGTACTTC. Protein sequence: CASSLRSVEQYF.

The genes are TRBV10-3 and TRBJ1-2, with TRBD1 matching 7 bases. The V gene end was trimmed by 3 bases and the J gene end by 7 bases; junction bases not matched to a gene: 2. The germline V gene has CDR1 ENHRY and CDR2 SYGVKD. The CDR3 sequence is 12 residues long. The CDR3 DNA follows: TGTGCCATCAGTGAAGGGGGCTCTGGCTACACCTTC. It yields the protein CAISEGGSGYTF.

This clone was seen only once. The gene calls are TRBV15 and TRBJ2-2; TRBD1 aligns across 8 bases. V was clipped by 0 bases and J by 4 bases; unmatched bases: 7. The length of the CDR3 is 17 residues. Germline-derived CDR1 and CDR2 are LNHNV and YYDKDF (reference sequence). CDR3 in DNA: TGTGCCACCAGCAGAGATCCGAGACAGGGGTTCACCGGGGAGCTGTTTTTT. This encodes CATSRDPRQGFTGELFF.

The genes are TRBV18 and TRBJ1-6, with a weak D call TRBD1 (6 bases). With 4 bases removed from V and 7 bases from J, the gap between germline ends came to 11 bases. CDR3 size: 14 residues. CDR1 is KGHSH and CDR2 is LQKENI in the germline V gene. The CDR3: CASSRQGRNSPLHF. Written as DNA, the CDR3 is TGTGCCAGCTCACGGCAGGGGAGAAATTCACCCCTCCACTTT.

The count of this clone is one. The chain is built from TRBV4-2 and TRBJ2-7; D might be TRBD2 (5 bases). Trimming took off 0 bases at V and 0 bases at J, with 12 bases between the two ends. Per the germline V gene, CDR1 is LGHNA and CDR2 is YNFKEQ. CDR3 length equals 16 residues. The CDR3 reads CASSQDLNGVSYEQYF. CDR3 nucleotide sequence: TGTGCCAGCAGCCAAGATCTGAACGGGGTCTCCTACGAGCAGTACTTC.

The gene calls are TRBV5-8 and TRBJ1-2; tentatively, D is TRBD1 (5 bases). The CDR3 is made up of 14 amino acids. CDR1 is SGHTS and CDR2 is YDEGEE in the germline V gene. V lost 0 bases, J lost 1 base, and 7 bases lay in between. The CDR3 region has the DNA TGTGCCAGCAGCTTGGGCCAGGGTAACTATGGCTACACCTTC. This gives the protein CASSLGQGNYGYTF.

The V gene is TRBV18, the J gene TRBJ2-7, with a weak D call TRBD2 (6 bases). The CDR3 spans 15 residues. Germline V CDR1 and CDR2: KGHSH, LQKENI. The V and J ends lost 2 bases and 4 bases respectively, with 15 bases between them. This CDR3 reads CASSPVGRDSYEQYF. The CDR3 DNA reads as TGTGCCAGCTCACCAGTAGGTAGGGACTCATACGAGCAGTACTTC.

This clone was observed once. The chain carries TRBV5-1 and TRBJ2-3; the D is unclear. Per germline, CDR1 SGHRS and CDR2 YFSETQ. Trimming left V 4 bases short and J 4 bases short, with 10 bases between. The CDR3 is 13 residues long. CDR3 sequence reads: CASSRPGSDTQYF. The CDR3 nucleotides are TGCGCCAGCAGCCGCCCCGGGTCAGATACGCAGTATTTT.

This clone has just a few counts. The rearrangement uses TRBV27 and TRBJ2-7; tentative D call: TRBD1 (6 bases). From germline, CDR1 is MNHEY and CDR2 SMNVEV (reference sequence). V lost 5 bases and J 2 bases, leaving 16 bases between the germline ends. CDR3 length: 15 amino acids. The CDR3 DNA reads TGTGCCAGCAGTCCTGACAGGCTTATGCCCTACGAGCAGTACTTC. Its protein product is CASSPDRLMPYEQYF.

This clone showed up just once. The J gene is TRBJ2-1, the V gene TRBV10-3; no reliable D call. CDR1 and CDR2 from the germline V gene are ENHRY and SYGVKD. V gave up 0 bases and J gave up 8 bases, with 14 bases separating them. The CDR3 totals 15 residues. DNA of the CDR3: TGTGCCATCAGTGAGTCGACCCCTAGTGTGGATGAGCAGTTCTTC. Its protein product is CAISESTPSVDEQFF.

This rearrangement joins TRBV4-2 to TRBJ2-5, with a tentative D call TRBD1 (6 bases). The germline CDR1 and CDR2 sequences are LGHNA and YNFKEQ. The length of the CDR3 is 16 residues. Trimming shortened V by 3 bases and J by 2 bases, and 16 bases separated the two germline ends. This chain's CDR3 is CASSQGGLGAQETQYF. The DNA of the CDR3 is TGTGCCAGCAGCCAGGGCGGGCTGGGGGCTCAAGAGACCCAGTACTTC.

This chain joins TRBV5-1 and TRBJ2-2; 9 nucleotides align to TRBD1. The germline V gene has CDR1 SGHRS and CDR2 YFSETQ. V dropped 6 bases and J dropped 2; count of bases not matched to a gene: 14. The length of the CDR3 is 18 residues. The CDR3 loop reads CASTSGQQGAINTGELFF. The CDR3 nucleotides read TGCGCCAGCACATCGGGTCAACAGGGGGCAATCAACACCGGGGAGCTGTTTTTT.

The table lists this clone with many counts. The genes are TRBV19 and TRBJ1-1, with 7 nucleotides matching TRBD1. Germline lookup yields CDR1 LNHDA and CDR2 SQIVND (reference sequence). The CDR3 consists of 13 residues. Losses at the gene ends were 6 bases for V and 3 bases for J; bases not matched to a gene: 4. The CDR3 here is CASRFTGDTEAFF. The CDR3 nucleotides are TGTGCCAGTAGGTTCACAGGGGACACTGAAGCTTTCTTT.

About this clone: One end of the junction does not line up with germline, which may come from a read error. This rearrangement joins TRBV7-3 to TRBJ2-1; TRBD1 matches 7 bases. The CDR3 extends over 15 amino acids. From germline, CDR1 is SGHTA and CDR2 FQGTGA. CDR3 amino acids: CASSFPGTAYNKQFF. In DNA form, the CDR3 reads TGTGCCAGCAGCTTTCCCGGGACAGCCTACAATAAGCAGTTCTTC.

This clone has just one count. The CDR3 spells CASSLGTGVTDTQHF. As DNA, the CDR3 is TGTGCCAGCAGCTTAGGAACAGGGGTCACAGATACGCAGCATTTT. The chain combines TRBV7-7 with TRBJ2-3; TRBD1 agrees at 7 bases. Near its end, the DNA agrees better with TRBJ1-5, so the J call may be wrong. The CDR3 spans 15 residues. Germline V CDR1 and CDR2: SSHAT, FNYEAQ (reference sequence).

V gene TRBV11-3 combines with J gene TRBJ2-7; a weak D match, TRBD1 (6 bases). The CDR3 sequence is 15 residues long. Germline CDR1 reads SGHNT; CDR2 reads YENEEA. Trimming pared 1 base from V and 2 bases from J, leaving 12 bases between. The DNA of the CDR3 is TGTGCCAGCAGCTTAGTGGGCAGGGGTCCCTACGAGCAGTACTTC. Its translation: CASSLVGRGPYEQYF.

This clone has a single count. The CDR3, as DNA: TGTGCCAGCACCCGAGACGGCCTCTTCCAAGGCTACACCTTC. This sequence encodes CASTRDGLFQGYTF. V gene TRBV7-2 combines with J gene TRBJ1-2; D gene unclear. Germline V lookup: CDR1 SGHTA, CDR2 FQGNSA. V shed 7 bases and J shed 8 bases, with 20 bases lying between them. This CDR3 comprises 14 residues.

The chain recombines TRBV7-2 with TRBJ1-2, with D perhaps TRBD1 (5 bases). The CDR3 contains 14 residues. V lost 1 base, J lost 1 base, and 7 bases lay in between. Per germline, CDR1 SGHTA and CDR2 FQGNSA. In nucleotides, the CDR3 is TGTGCCAGCAGCTTAGGACAGCGTAACTATGGCTACACCTTC. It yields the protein CASSLGQRNYGYTF.

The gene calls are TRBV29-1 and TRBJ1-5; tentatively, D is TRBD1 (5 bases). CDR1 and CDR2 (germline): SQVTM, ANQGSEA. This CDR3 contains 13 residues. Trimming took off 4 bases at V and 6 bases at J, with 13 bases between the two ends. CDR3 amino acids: CSVAGGAGQPQHF. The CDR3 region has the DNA TGCAGCGTTGCGGGCGGGGCCGGTCAGCCCCAGCATTTT. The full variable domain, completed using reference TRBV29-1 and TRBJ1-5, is SAVISQKPSRDICQRGTSLTIQCQVDSQVTMMFWYRQQPGQSLTLIATANQGSEATYESGFVIDKFPISRPNLTFSTLTVSNMSPEDSSIYLCSVAGGAGQPQHFGDGTRLSIL.

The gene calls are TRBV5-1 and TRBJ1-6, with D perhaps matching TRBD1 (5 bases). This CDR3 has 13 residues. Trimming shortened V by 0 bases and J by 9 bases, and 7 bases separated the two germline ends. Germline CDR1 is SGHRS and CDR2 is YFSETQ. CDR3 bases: TGCGCCAGCAGCTTGGGGGGCCGTTCACCCCTCCACTTT. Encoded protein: CASSLGGRSPLHF.

The CDR3 region has the DNA TGTGCCAGCAGTTTCGGCGCGAGCTCTGGAAACACCATATATTTT. Amino acids: CASSFGASSGNTIYF. The chain links TRBV6-5 to TRBJ1-3; D is unclear. The CDR3 is 15 residues long. Trimming left V 4 bases short and J 0 bases short, with 10 bases between. The germline V gene has CDR1 MNHEY and CDR2 SVGAGI.